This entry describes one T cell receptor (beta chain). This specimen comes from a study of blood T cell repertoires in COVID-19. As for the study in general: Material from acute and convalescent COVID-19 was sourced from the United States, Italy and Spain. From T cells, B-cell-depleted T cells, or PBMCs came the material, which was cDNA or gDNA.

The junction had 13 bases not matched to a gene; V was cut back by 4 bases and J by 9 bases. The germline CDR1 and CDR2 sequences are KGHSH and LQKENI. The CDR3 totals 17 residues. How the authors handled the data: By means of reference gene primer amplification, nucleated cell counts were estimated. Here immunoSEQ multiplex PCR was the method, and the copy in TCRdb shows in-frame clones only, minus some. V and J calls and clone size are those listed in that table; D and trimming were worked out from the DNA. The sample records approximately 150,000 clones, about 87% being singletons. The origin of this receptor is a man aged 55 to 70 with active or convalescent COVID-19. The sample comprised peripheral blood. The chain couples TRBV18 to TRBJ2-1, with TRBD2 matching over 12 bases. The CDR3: CASSLNAASGRASEQFF. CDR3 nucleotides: TGTGCCAGCTCACTGAACGCAGCTAGCGGGAGGGCCTCTGAGCAGTTCTTC.